This entry is about one T cell receptor (beta chain). The antigen is not known. Sequenced by immunoSEQ multiplex PCR; TCRdb stores in-frame clones only, minus some. The profile shows roughly 11,000 clones, around 76% of them singletons. This entry belongs to a study of STAT3 mutations in large granular lymphocyte leukemia. Study conclusions and caveats: Every T-cell large granular lymphocyte leukemia patient had at least one immunodominant TCR beta clonotype.

This CDR3 has 14 residues. Trimming left V 1 base short and J 3 bases short, with 9 bases between. Germline assignment: CDR1 KGHSH and CDR2 LQKENI. The rearrangement links TRBV18 to TRBJ2-5; weak D call: TRBD2 (6 bases). This TCR came from a man in his fifties or sixties with T-cell large granular lymphocyte leukemia. Some clones in this sample may be carry-over from other donors' samples. Sequencing input: peripheral blood mononuclear cells. The CDR3 bases are TGTGCCAGCTCACCACAGATAGCGGAAGAGACCCAGTACTTC. Its translation is CASSPQIAEETQYF. The full variable domain, in which reference TRBV18 and TRBJ2-5 provide the parts outside the CDR3, is NAGVMQNPRHLVRRRGQEARLRCSPMKGHSHVYWYRQLPEEGLKFMVYLQKENIIDESGMPKERFSAEFPKEGPSILRIQQVVRGDSAAYFCASSPQIAEETQYFGPGTRLLVL.